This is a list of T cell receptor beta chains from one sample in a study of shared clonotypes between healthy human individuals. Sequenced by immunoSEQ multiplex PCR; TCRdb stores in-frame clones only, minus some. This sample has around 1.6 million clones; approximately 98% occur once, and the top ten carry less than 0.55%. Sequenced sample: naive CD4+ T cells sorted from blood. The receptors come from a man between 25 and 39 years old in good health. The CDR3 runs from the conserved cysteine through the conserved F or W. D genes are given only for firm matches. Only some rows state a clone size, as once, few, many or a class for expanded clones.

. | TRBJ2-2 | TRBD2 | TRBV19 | CASSIYGGSGLAGATGELFF | TGTGCCAGTAGTATATACGGGGGCAGCGGGCTAGCGGGAGCCACCGGGGAGCTGTTTTTT
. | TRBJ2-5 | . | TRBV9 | CASSELGLTQQETQYF | TGTGCCAGCAGCGAGCTGGGGTTGACACAACAAGAGACCCAGTACTTC
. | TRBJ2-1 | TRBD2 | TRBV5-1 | CASSLSTRAGGSYNEQFF | TGCGCCAGCAGCTTGTCCACCCGAGCGGGAGGTTCCTACAATGAGCAGTTCTTC
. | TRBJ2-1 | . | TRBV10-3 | CAISESVDMMNEQFF | TGTGCCATCAGTGAGTCGGTTGACATGATGAATGAGCAGTTCTTC
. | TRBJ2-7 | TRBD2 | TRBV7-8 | CASSLALGGTQSSYEQYF | TGTGCCAGCAGCTTAGCCCTCGGGGGGACGCAAAGCTCCTACGAGCAGTACTTC
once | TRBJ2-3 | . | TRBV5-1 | CASTTTDTQYF | TGCGCCAGCACAACAACAGATACGCAGTATTTT
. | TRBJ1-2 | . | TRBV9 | CASSVAVGRGSGGYTF | TGTGCCAGCAGCGTAGCGGTGGGACGGGGAAGCGGGGGCTACACCTTC
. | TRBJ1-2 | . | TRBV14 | CASSQVQQANYGYTF | TGTGCCAGCAGCCAAGTACAACAGGCTAACTATGGCTACACCTTC
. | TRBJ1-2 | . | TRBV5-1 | CASSLSGFYGYTF | TGCGCCAGCAGCTTGTCAGGATTCTATGGCTACACCTTC
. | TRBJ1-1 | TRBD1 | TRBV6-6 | CASTGYRGTEAFF | TGTGCCAGCACGGGATACAGGGGCACTGAAGCTTTCTTT
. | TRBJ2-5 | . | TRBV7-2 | CASSSRINLGRQETQYF | TGTGCCAGCAGCTCCCGGATAAACTTAGGCCGGCAAGAGACCCAGTACTTC
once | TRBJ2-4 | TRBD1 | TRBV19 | CASSSQGSRAKNIQYF | TGTGCCAGTAGTTCACAGGGGTCGAGAGCCAAAAACATTCAGTACTTC
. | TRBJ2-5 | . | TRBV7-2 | CASSLKETQYF | TGTGCCAGCAGCTTAAAGGAGACCCAGTACTTC
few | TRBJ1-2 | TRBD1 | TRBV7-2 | CASSLGDRQSGYTF | TGTGCCAGCAGCTTAGGGGACAGGCAAAGTGGCTACACCTTC
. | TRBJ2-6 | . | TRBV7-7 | CASSPIPSGLPGANVLTF | TGTGCTAGCAGCCCAATCCCCTCCGGTCTACCTGGGGCCAACGTCCTGACTTTC
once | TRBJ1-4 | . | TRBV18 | CASSPRQGSIWAAF | TGTGCCAGCTCACCCCGGCAGGGTTCGATTTGGGCCGCATTT
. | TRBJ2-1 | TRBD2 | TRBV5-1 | CASSPDLAGSMKSSYNEQFF | TGCGCCAGCAGCCCAGATCTAGCGGGAAGTATGAAATCCTCCTACAATGAGCAGTTCTTC
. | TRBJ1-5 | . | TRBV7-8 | CASSPGVGHQPQHF | TGTGCCAGCAGCCCCGGGGTGGGCCATCAGCCCCAGCATTTT
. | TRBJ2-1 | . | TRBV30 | CAWKQYEQFF | TGTGCCTGGAAGCAGTATGAGCAGTTCTTC
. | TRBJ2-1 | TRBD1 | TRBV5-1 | CASSHRDSSYNEQFF | TGCGCCAGCAGCCACCGGGACAGCTCCTACAATGAGCAGTTCTTC
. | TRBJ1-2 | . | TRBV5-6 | CASSHWGGGYTF | TGTGCCAGCAGCCATTGGGGCGGTGGCTACACCTTC
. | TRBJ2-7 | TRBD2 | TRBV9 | CASSPSGRYEQYF | TGTGCCAGCAGCCCCAGCGGGAGGTACGAGCAGTACTTC
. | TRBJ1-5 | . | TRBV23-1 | CASSPQGRSVQPQHF | TGCGCCAGCAGCCCTCAGGGGAGATCCGTCCAGCCCCAGCATTTT
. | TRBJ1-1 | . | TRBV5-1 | CASSLQSSGSNTEAFF | TGCGCCAGCAGCTTGCAGAGCTCGGGATCGAACACTGAAGCTTTCTTT
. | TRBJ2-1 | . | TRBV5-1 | CASSFGGGSEQFF | TGCGCCAGCAGCTTTGGAGGGGGAAGTGAGCAGTTCTTC
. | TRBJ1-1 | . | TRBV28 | CASSLGTVIRNTEAFF | TGTGCCAGCAGTCTTGGGACGGTGATTAGGAACACTGAAGCTTTCTTT
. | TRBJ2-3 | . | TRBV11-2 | CASSSPERWEPTQYF | TGTGCCAGCAGCTCGCCGGAAAGGTGGGAACCAACGCAGTATTTT
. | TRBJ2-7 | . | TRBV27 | CASSFGDRSSYEQYF | TGTGCCAGCAGTTTTGGGGACCGAAGCTCCTACGAGCAGTACTTC
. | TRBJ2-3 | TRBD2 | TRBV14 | CASSQDRRGEDTQYF | TGTGCCAGCAGCCAAGATCGTCGGGGGGAAGATACGCAGTATTTT
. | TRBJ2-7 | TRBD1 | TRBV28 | CASSVTDRDYYEQYF | TGTGCCAGCAGCGTCACGGACAGGGATTACTACGAGCAGTACTTC
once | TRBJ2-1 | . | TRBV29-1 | CSVDSGLYNEQFF | TGCAGCGTTGATAGTGGCCTATACAATGAGCAGTTCTTC
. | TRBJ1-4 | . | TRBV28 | CASCLRRGLGGVVEKLFF | TGTGCCAGCTGTTTGAGACGTGGTTTAGGGGGGGTGGTTGAAAAACTGTTTTTT